Described below is a single TCR beta chain sequence and its context. This sample was included in a study of blood T cell repertoires in COVID-19. Study background: The United States, Italy and Spain supplied acute and convalescent COVID-19 samples. From T cells, B-cell-depleted T cells, or PBMCs came the material, which was cDNA or gDNA.

Seattle patients were enrolled during active infection and followed longitudinally. Methods used by the authors: Reference gene primer amplification gave nucleated cell count estimates. Measured with immunoSEQ multiplex PCR; TCRdb has only the in-frame clones, and not every one. D and trimming were read from the DNA, whereas the V and J calls and clone size are those reported in that table. This table has approximately 280,000 clones, roughly 83% appearing once. After removal of 0 bases from V and 14 bases from J, the junction contained 19 bases not matched to a gene. Germline CDR1 reads SGHDT; CDR2 reads YYEEEE. CDR3 length: 16 amino acids.

The sequence was collected from a human donor with COVID-19, enrolled during active disease. The donor label of this sample is uncertain. The V call is TRBV5-6, the J call TRBJ1-2, with 7 bases lining up with TRBD1. The specimen was peripheral blood. The CDR3 DNA is TGTGCCAGCAGCTTGGTTTGGGGGGACAGATTGAAAACGGCAACCTTC. Protein: CASSLVWGDRLKTATF. The entire variable domain, with the rest obtained from reference TRBV5-6 and TRBJ1-2, is as follows: DAGVTQSPTHLIKTRGQQVTLRCSPKSGHDTVSWYQQALGQGPQFIFQYYEEEERQRGNFPDRFSGHQFPNYSSELNVNALLLGDSALYLCASSLVWGDRLKTATFGSGTRLTVV.